The following is a TCR beta chain sequence with its context. This sample is drawn from a study of T cell changes during pregnancy in multiple sclerosis. V lost 6 bases, J lost 5 bases, and 14 bases lay in between. The CDR3 contains 14 residues. Looked up from germline, CDR1 is LNHDA and CDR2 is SQIVND (reference sequence). The data were produced by immunoSEQ multiplex PCR, yet TCRdb's version contains in-frame clones alone and is incomplete. The repertoire holds some 60,000 clones, with 80% to 95% as singletons. The chain uses TRBV19 and TRBJ2-1; D may be TRBD1 (5 bases). The sequences come from peripheral blood, collected in the third trimester of pregnancy. The source of this sequence is a female donor in good health, enrolled as a control in a pregnancy study. The CDR3 DNA is TGTGCCAGTAGATCCACATGGACAAACAATGAGCAGTTCTTC. Translation: CASRSTWTNNEQFF.